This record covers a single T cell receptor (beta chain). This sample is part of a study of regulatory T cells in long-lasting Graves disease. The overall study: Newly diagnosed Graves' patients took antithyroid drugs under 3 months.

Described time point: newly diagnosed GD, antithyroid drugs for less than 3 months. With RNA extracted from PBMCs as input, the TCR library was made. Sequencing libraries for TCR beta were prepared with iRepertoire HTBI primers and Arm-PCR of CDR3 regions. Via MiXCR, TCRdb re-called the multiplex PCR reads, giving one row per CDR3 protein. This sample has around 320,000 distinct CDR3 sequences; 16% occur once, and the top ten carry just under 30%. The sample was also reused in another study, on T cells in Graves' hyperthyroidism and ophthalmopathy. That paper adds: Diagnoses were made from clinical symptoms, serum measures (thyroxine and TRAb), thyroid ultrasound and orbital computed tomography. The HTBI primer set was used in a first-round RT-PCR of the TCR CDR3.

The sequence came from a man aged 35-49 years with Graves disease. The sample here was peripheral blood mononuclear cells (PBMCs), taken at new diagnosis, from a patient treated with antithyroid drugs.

CDR3 nucleotides: TGTGCCTTGACCACAGGCGGGGCCCAAACAGATACGCAGTATTTT. This encodes CALTTGGAQTDTQYF. This chain connects TRBV2 to TRBJ2-3; D might be TRBD2 (6 bases). Per germline, CDR1 SNHLY and CDR2 FYNNEI. V lost 11 bases, J lost 3 bases, and 21 bases lay in between. This CDR3 is 15 amino acids long.